The rows below give T cell receptor beta chains drawn from one sample of a study of neoadjuvant anti-PD-1 for oral cavity cancer. Profiled with immunoSEQ multiplex PCR; TCRdb holds only in-frame clones, not every one. The data hold about 6,700 clones, with roughly 50% observed a single time. The sample was tumor tissue, taken before nivolumab (anti-PD-1) treatment. The receptor source for this set is a person aged 35-80 years with oral cavity squamous cell carcinoma. CDR3s include the opening cysteine and the closing phenylalanine or tryptophan. The D gene is left open where the match is weak. Only part of the rows carry a size: once, few, many, or a class if the clone is expanded.

TRBD1	TRBV6-6	NA	TRBJ2-2	TGTGCCAGCAGTACGACCGGGACAGGGGGCCGCGGGGAGCTGTTTTTT	CASSTTGTGGRGELFF
NA	TRBV18	NA	TRBJ1-2	TGTGCCAGCTCAGAATCTGGGGCAGGTCTAAGCTATGGCTACACCTTC	CASSESGAGLSYGYTF
NA	TRBV4-1	few	TRBJ1-5	TGCGCCAGCAGCCAAGATCCTTTTGGTAGCAATGGCAATCAGCCCCAGCATTTT	CASSQDPFGSNGNQPQHF
NA	TRBV15	NA	TRBJ1-5	TGTGCCACCAGCAGGAGACGACAAATTAGCAATCAGCCCCAGCATTTT	CATSRRRQISNQPQHF
NA	TRBV5-4	NA	TRBJ1-2	TGTGCCAGCAGCCCCAAGGGACAACGGGAGGGTTATGGCTACACCTTC	CASSPKGQREGYGYTF
NA	TRBV7-2	NA	TRBJ1-5	TGTGCCAGCAGCTTAGTCAGAAGCGGCAATCAGCCCCAGCATTTT	CASSLVRSGNQPQHF
NA	TRBV6-5	NA	TRBJ2-5	TGTGCCAGCAGTAACTCCAGGGGTTGGGAGACCCAGTACTTC	CASSNSRGWETQYF
TRBD1	TRBV7-9	NA	TRBJ1-2	TGTGCCAGCAGCTTAAGACAGGGCTCCTTCGACGGTCACGCCTTC	CASSLRQGSFDGHAF
NA	TRBV7-3	NA	TRBJ1-2	TGTGCCAGCAGTTTACCTTTAGGGTTTGGCTACACCTTC	CASSLPLGFGYTF
NA	TRBV25-1	few	TRBJ1-4	TGTGCCAGCAGTGCACGAAGATACAGTGCAACTAATGAAAAACTGTTTTTT	CASSARRYSATNEKLFF
NA	TRBV11-2	NA	TRBJ1-5	TGTGCCAGCAGCACCGACTCCGGGATCCTGAATCAGCCCCAGCATTTT	CASSTDSGILNQPQHF
TRBD2	TRBV5-1	few	TRBJ2-7	TGCGCCAGCAGTCGGGAGGGACAAAGCTACGAGCAGTACTTC	CASSREGQSYEQYF
NA	TRBV6-4	NA	TRBJ1-2	TGTGCCCGAAATCACGGTGACTATGGCTACACCTTC	CARNHGDYGYTF
NA	TRBV6-5	NA	TRBJ2-3	TGTGCCAGCAAGGCGGGGGGACAGAGCACAGATACGCAGTATTTT	CASKAGGQSTDTQYF
NA	TRBV5-1	NA	TRBJ2-2	TGCGCCAGCAGCCTCTTACAGGGTACCGGGGAGCTGTTTTTT	CASSLLQGTGELFF
NA	TRBV19	NA	TRBJ2-2	TGTGCCAGCCGACAGGACTCCGGAGATCGGGAGCTGTTTTTT	CASRQDSGDRELFF
TRBD1	TRBV5-1	few	TRBJ1-1	TGCGCCAGCAGCTCAGATGACAGGGCTGAAGCTTTCTTT	CASSSDDRAEAFF
TRBD1	TRBV18	NA	TRBJ1-2	TGTGCCAGCTCACTGGCGACGGACAGGAACTATGGCTACACCTTC	CASSLATDRNYGYTF
NA	TRBV28	NA	TRBJ2-7	TGTGCCAGCAGTTTACATAAGGGTTTTCACTACCGCGAGCAGTACTTC	CASSLHKGFHYREQYF
NA	TRBV5-1	NA	TRBJ1-5	TGCGCCAGCAGCTTGGATGGGGGCATAGAACAGCCCCAGCATTTT	CASSLDGGIEQPQHF
NA	TRBV9	few	TRBJ1-1	TGTGCCAGCAGCGTAGGGGGAAGGGACACTGAAGCTTTCTTT	CASSVGGRDTEAFF
NA	TRBV6-5	NA	TRBJ1-3	TGTGCCAGCAGGGACTCTGGAAACACCATATATTTT	CASRDSGNTIYF
NA	TRBV7-9	medium-sized	TRBJ1-4	TGTGCCAGCACCAAAATACAGGGCGGGAATGAAAAACTGTTTTTT	CASTKIQGGNEKLFF
NA	TRBV27	NA	TRBJ2-7	TGTGCCGCCAAGAGACTGGGTACGGGAAACGAGCAGTACTTC	CAAKRLGTGNEQYF
NA	TRBV30	NA	TRBJ2-1	TGTGCCTGGACTCTAGGGGTATCGATAGGGAACGAGCAGTTCTTC	CAWTLGVSIGNEQFF
NA	TRBV4-2	few	TRBJ2-2	TGTGCCAGCAGTCATACAGAGAACACCGGGGAGCTGTTTTTT	CASSHTENTGELFF
TRBD1	TRBV28	NA	TRBJ1-2	TGTGCCAGCAGTGAAGCGGGCAGGGGGTTCTATGGCTACACCTTC	CASSEAGRGFYGYTF
TRBD1	TRBV14	few	TRBJ1-2	TGTGCCAGCAGCCTTTCACGTACCGGGACAGGTCGAGGCTACACCTTC	CASSLSRTGTGRGYTF
NA	TRBV28	few	TRBJ2-7	TGTGCCAGCAGTTTACCGGTCCTCTACGAGCAGTACTTC	CASSLPVLYEQYF
NA	TRBV19	NA	TRBJ2-2	TGTGCCAGTAGTATAGTCGGGGTTTTGGCCGGGGAGCTGTTTTTT	CASSIVGVLAGELFF
TRBD1	TRBV11-2	NA	TRBJ2-2	TGTGCCAGCTCCGGACAGGGGATATTCGTGAACACCGGGGAGCTGTTTTTT	CASSGQGIFVNTGELFF
TRBD1	TRBV5-1	NA	TRBJ2-3	TGCGCCAGCAGCTTGGGAGGGACAGGTATCGATACGCAGTATTTT	CASSLGGTGIDTQYF
NA	TRBV19	NA	TRBJ2-3	TGTGCCAGTAGTATTCAGGGAGCTGATACGCAGTATTTT	CASSIQGADTQYF
TRBD1	TRBV27	medium-sized	TRBJ2-5	TGTGCCAGCAGTCCGGACAGGGGGAGGGAGACCCAGTACTTC	CASSPDRGRETQYF
TRBD2	TRBV27	NA	TRBJ2-1	TGTGCCAGCAGTTTGACTAGCGGGGGTATCAATGAGCAGTTCTTC	CASSLTSGGINEQFF
NA	TRBV19	medium-sized	TRBJ2-7	TGTGCCAGTAGTATTACCGGGACCTACGAGCAGTACTTC	CASSITGTYEQYF
TRBD1	TRBV7-2	few	TRBJ2-7	TGTGCCAGCAGCTTAGCGTTACAGGGGTACGAGCAGTACTTC	CASSLALQGYEQYF
NA	TRBV13	few	TRBJ2-7	TGTGCCAGCAGCTTAGGGAGGGCCTACGAGCAGTACTTC	CASSLGRAYEQYF
NA	TRBV10-3	NA	TRBJ2-5	TGTGCCATCAGTGAGGAGGAGACCCAGTACTTC	CAISEEETQYF
TRBD1	TRBV19	medium-sized	TRBJ1-5	TGTGCCAGTAGTATACAGGGGGACAATCAGCCCCAGCATTTT	CASSIQGDNQPQHF
TRBD1	TRBV5-1	NA	TRBJ2-7	TGCGCCAGCAGACTTGCAGGGGACAGGAGCTACGAGCAGTACTTC	CASRLAGDRSYEQYF
NA	TRBV7-6	few	TRBJ2-7	TGTGCCAGCAGCTTCAGCCCCAGCAGCTCCTACGAGCAGTACTTC	CASSFSPSSSYEQYF
NA	TRBV5-1	few	TRBJ2-7	TGCGCCAGCAGCTTGGACGCAGGGGGGAGCTCCTACGAGCAGTACTTC	CASSLDAGGSSYEQYF
TRBD2	TRBV5-6	NA	TRBJ2-5	TGTGCCAGCAGCTCGGGACTAGTAGGGAGACAGACCCAGTACTTC	CASSSGLVGRQTQYF
NA	TRBV5-3	NA	TRBJ2-1	TGTGCCAGCAGCTCACAACAGGCTTACAATGAGCAGTTCTTC	CASSSQQAYNEQFF
NA	TRBV9	NA	TRBJ2-1	TGTGCCAGCAGCGAGGGCCCCAGCGTGCCCCCCTACAATGAGCAGTTCTTC	CASSEGPSVPPYNEQFF
TRBD2	TRBV5-4	few	TRBJ2-2	TGTGCCAGCAGCCTCGGGACTAGCGGGGGCAGTTCCGGGGAGCTGTTTTTT	CASSLGTSGGSSGELFF